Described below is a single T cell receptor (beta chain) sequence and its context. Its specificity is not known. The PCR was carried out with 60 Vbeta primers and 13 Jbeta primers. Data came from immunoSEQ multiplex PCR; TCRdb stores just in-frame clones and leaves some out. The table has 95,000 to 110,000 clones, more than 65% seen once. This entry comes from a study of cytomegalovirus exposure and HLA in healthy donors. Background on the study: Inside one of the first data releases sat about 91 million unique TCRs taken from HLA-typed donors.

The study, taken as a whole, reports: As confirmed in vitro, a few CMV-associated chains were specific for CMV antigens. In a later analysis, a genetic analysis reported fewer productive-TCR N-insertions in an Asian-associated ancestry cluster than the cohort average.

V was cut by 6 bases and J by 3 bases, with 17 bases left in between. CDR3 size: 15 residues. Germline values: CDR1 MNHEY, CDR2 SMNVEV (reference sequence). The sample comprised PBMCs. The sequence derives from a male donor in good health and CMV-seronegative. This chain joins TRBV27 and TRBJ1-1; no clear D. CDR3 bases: TGTGCCAGCAGCCTCCTCCCGACCCAGGACACTGAAGCTTTCTTT. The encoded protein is CASSLLPTQDTEAFF.